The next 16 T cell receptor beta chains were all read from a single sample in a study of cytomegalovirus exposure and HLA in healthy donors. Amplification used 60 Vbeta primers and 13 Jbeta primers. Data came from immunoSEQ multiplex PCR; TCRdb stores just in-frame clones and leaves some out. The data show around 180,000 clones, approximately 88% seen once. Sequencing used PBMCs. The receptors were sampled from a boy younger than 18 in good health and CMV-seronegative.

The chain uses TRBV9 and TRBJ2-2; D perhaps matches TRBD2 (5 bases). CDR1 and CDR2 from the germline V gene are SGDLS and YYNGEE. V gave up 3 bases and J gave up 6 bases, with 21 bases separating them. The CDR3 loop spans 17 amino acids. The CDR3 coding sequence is TGTGCCAGCAGCGCTTTAAAGGGATCGGGAATATCCGGGGAGCTGTTTTTT. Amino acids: CASSALKGSGISGELFF.

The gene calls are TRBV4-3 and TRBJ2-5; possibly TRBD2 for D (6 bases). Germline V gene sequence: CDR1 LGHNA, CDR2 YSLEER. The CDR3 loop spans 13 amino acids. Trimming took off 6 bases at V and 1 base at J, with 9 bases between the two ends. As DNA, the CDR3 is TGCGCCAGCAGTCGGAGGGTCCAAGAGACCCAGTACTTC. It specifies CASSRRVQETQYF.

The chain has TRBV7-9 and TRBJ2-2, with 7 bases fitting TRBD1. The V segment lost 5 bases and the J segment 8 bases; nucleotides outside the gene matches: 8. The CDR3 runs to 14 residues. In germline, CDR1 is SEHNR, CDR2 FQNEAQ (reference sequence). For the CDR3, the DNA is TGTGCCAGCAGCCTCTACAGGGGCGCGGGGGAGCTGTTTTTT. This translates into CASSLYRGAGELFF.

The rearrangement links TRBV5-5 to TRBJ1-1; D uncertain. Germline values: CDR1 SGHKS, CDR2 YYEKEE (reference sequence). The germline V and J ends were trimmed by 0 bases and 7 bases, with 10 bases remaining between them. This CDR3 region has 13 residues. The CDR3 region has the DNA TGTGCCAGCAGCTTGGGATTAGCAGATGAAGCTTTCTTT. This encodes CASSLGLADEAFF.

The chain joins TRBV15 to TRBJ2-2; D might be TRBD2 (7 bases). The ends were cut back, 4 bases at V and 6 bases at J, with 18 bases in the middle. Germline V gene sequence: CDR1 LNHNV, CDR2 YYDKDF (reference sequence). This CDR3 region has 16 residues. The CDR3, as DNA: TGTGCCACCAGCATTCCAACATACGGGGGGCCCGGGGAGCTGTTTTTT. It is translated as CATSIPTYGGPGELFF. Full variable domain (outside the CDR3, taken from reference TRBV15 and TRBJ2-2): DAMVIQNPRYQVTQFGKPVTLSCSQTLNHNVMYWYQQKSSQAPKLLFHYYDKDFNNEADTPDNFQSRRPNTSFCFLDIRSPGLGDTAMYLCATSIPTYGGPGELFFGEGSRLTVL.

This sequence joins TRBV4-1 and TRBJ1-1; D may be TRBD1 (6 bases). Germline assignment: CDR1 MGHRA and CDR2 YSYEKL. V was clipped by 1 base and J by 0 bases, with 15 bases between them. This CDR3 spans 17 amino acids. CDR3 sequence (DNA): TGCGCCAGCAGCCAAGGATGGCCGCGGGGGCTGAACACTGAAGCTTTCTTT. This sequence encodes CASSQGWPRGLNTEAFF.

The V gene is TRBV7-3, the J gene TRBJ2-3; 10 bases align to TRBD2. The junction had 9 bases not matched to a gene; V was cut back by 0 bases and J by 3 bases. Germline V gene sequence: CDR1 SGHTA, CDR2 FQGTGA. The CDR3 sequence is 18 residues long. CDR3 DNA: TGTGCCAGCAGCTTAACTCTCGCTAGCGGGAGTGGGACAGATACGCAGTATTTT. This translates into CASSLTLASGSGTDTQYF. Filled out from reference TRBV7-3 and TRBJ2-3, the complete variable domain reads GAGVSQTPSNKVTEKGKYVELRCDPISGHTALYWYRQSLGQGPEFLIYFQGTGAADDSGLPNDRFFAVRPEGSVSTLKIQRTERGDSAVYLCASSLTLASGSGTDTQYFGPGTRLTVL.

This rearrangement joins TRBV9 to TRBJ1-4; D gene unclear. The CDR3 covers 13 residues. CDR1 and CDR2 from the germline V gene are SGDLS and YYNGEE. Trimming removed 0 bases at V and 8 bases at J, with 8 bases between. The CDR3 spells CASSVGGPEKLFF. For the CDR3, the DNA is TGTGCCAGCAGCGTAGGAGGCCCCGAAAAACTGTTTTTT.

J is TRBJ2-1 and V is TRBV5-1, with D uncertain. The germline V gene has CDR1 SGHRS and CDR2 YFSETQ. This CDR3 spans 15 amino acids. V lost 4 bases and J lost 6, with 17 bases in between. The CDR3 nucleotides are TGCGCCAGCAGCCCAGACTCCTTTCCTGGCAATGAGCAGTTCTTC. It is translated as CASSPDSFPGNEQFF. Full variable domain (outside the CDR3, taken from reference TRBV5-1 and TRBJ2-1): KAGVTQTPRYLIKTRGQQVTLSCSPISGHRSVSWYQQTPGQGLQFLFEYFSETQRNKGNFPGRFSGRQFSNSRSEMNVSTLELGDSALYLCASSPDSFPGNEQFFGPGTRLTVL.

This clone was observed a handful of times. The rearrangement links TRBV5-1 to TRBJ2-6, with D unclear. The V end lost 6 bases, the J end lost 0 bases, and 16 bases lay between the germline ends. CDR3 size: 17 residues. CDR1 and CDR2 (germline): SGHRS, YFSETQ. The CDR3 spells CASNPSVRSSGANVLTF. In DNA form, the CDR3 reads TGCGCCAGCAACCCCTCCGTGAGAAGCTCTGGGGCCAACGTCCTGACTTTC. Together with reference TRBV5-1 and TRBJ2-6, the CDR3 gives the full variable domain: KAGVTQTPRYLIKTRGQQVTLSCSPISGHRSVSWYQQTPGQGLQFLFEYFSETQRNKGNFPGRFSGRQFSNSRSEMNVSTLELGDSALYLCASNPSVRSSGANVLTFGAGSRLTVL.

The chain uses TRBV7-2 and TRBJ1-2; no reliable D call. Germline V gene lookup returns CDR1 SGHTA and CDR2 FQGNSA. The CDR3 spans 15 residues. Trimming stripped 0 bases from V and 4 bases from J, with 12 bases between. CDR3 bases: TGTGCCAGCAGCTTAGCGGGAGGGAGGCTCTATGGCTACACCTTC. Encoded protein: CASSLAGGRLYGYTF.

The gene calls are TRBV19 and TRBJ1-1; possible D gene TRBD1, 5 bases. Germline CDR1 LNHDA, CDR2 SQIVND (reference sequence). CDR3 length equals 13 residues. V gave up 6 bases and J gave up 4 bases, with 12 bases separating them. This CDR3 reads CASSPGLRTEAFF. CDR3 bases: TGTGCCAGTAGCCCAGGGTTACGCACTGAAGCTTTCTTT.

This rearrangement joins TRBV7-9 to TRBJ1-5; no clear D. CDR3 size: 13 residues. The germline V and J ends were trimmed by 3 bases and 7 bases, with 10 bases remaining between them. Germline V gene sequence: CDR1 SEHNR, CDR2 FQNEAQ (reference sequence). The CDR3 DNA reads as TGTGCCAGCAGCTTTCGGGAGTACCAGCCCCAGCATTTT. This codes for CASSFREYQPQHF.

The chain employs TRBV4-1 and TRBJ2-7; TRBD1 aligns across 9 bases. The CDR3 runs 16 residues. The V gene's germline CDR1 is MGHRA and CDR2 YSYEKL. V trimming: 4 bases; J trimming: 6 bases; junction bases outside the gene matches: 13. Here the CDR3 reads CASSPRGGDRVFEQYF. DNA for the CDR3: TGCGCCAGCAGCCCCCGAGGTGGGGACAGGGTCTTCGAGCAGTACTTC.

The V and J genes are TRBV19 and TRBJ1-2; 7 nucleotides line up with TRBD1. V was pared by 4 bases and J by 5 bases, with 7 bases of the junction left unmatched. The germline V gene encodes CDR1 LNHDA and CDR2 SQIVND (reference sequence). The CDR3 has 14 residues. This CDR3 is CASSTSGTDYGYTF. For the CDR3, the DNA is TGTGCCAGTAGTACCTCCGGGACAGATTATGGCTACACCTTC.

CDR3 bases: TGTGCCAGCAGCCAGATCGGACAGGGGGCTAACTATGGCTACACCTTC. This translates into CASSQIGQGANYGYTF. The rearrangement joins TRBV4-2 to TRBJ1-2, with 10 positions matching TRBD1. This CDR3 comprises 16 residues. CDR1 and CDR2 (germline): LGHNA, YNFKEQ. V shed 3 bases and J 0 bases; nucleotides not matched to a gene: 4.